This paragraph reports one T cell receptor beta chain. Authors' methods: The assay estimated nucleated cells by amplifying reference gene primers. Sequencing used immunoSEQ multiplex PCR; TCRdb keeps in-frame clones, though not all of them. V and J calls and clone size are copied from that table; D and trimming were computed from the DNA. The table records more than 85,000 clones, approximately 82% of them present only once. The data originate from a study of blood T cell repertoires in COVID-19. Across the study: Samples of COVID-19 (acute and convalescent) were obtained from the United States, Italy and Spain. Sample material is recorded as cDNA or gDNA derived from T cells, B-cell-depleted T cells, or PBMCs.

Germline V gene sequence: CDR1 LGHNA, CDR2 YSLEER. Trimming at V came to 2 bases and at J to 5 bases, leaving 10 bases not matched to a gene. This CDR3 spans 16 amino acids. The sequence was collected from an elderly woman with acute or convalescent COVID-19. Sequencing was carried out using peripheral blood. V and J are TRBV4-3 and TRBJ2-5, with TRBD1 matching over 8 bases. As DNA, the CDR3 is TGCGCCAGCAGCCAACAGACAGGGGATATGTGGGAGACCCAGTACTTC. It translates to CASSQQTGDMWETQYF.